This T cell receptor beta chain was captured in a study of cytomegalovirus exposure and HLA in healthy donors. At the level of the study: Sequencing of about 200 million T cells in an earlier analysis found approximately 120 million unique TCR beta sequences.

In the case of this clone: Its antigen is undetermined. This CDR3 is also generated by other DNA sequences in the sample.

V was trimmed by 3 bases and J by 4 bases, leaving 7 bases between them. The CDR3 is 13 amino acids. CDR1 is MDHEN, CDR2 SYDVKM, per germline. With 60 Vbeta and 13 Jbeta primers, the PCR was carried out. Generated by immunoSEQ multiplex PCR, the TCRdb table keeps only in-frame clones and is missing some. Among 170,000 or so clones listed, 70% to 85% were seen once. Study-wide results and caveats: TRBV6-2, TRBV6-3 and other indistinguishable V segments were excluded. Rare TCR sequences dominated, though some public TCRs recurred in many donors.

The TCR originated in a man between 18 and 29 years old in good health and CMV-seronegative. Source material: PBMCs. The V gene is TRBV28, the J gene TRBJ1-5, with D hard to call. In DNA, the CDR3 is TGTGCCAGCAGTTTCTCCGTAAATCAGCCCCAGCATTTT. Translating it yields CASSFSVNQPQHF.